This T cell receptor beta chain derives from a study of T cells in Graves' hyperthyroidism and ophthalmopathy. About this clonotype: Its matching antigen is unknown.

The CDR3 consists of 14 residues. Germline CDR1 and CDR2: MNHEY and SVGEGT. V lost 2 bases to trimming and J lost 8 bases, with 12 bases between them. Hyperthyroidism in the patients, aged 18 to 65, was newly diagnosed and under 2 months in duration. For the diagnoses, clinical symptoms, serum thyroxine and TRAb, thyroid ultrasound and orbital computed tomography were used. General study results and limits: Ophthalmopathy prediction by the model preceded onset by a median 6.5 months. Most thyroid-expanded clonotypes above 0.001 were also found in blood.

TCR beta CDR3 regions were amplified from RNA transcripts. TCR CDR3 regions were first amplified by RT-PCR with HTBI primers. From the multiplex PCR reads, TCRdb called clonotypes with MiXCR, one entry per CDR3 protein. The sample yields hundreds of thousands of distinct CDR3 sequences, roughly 13% seen once. What was sequenced was blood. This clonotype was sampled from a woman in her thirties with Graves' hyperthyroidism that later progressed to Graves' ophthalmopathy. The rearrangement joins TRBV6-2 or TRBV6-3 to TRBJ1-4; the D is unclear. As DNA, the CDR3 is TGTGCCAGCAGTTACGGAACCGAGGGAGAAAAACTGTTTTTT. Translating it yields CASSYGTEGEKLFF.